The 13 T cell receptor beta chains presented below share a single source sample, sequenced in a study of monozygotic twins with inflammatory bowel disease. From the 5' RACE reads, TCRdb lists one entry per CDR3 protein and no DNA. This sample's table reports about 160,000 distinct CDR3 sequences. Sequenced sample: blood. The source of these receptors is a human donor with ulcerative colitis or Crohn's disease, or a healthy co-twin of an affected twin (not recorded which).

The chain links TRBV7-2 to TRBJ1-1. CDR3 length: 14 amino acids. Looked up from germline, CDR1 is SGHTA and CDR2 is FQGNSA. This CDR3 reads CASSLVGSSSEAFF.

This rearrangement joins TRBV20-1 to TRBJ2-5; TCRdb indicates TRBD1, and absent DNA this call remains unverified. The CDR3 runs to 14 residues. CDR1 is DFQATT and CDR2 is SNEGSKA in the germline V gene (reference sequence). CDR3 region: CSAAQGFRQETQYF.

CDR3 loop: CASSSRDTTYEQYF. This sequence joins TRBV5-4 and TRBJ2-7; as DNA is missing, the TRBD1 call by TCRdb cannot be tested. The CDR3 spans 14 residues. Looked up from germline, CDR1 is SGHNT and CDR2 is YYREEE (reference sequence). Full variable domain (outside the CDR3, taken from reference TRBV5-4 and TRBJ2-7): ETGVTQSPTHLIKTRGQQVTLRCSSQSGHNTVSWYQQALGQGPQFIFQYYREEENGRGNFPPRFSGLQFPNYSSELNVNALELDDSALYLCASSSRDTTYEQYFGPGTRLTVT.

V and J are TRBV5-1 and TRBJ2-7; TCRdb's D gene call, TRBD2, goes unchecked for lack of DNA. In germline, CDR1 is SGHRS, CDR2 YFSETQ. This CDR3 has 16 amino acids. The CDR3: CASSLSLARLVYEQYF.

This chain joins TRBV19 and TRBJ2-1; TCRdb returns TRBD1, unconfirmable since there is no DNA. This CDR3 spans 13 amino acids. Germline CDR1 and CDR2: LNHDA and SQIVND (reference sequence). The CDR3 reads CASSPRDWDEQFF.

The CDR3 region is CASTGGTGYTF. The J gene is TRBJ1-2, the V gene TRBV12-3 or TRBV12-4. CDR3 size: 11 residues.

This sequence joins TRBV11-3 and TRBJ1-6; TCRdb selects TRBD1, and the lack of DNA leaves this call unchecked. The CDR3 is made up of 15 amino acids. CDR1 is SGHNT, CDR2 YENEEA, per germline. CDR3 residues: CASSLDPAGQGPLHF.

The rearrangement joins TRBV6-1 to TRBJ1-2; TCRdb proposes TRBD1, but this gene call is untestable without DNA. Per germline, CDR1 MNHNS and CDR2 SASEGT. This CDR3 comprises 15 residues. This CDR3 is CASREPTGENYGYTF.

The rearrangement joins TRBV28 to TRBJ1-4; TCRdb's D call of TRBD1 is untestable without DNA. The length of the CDR3 is 14 residues. Germline assignment: CDR1 MDHEN and CDR2 SYDVKM. CDR3 amino acids: CATISGGANEKLFF.

The chain couples TRBV5-1 to TRBJ1-1; TCRdb's D gene call, TRBD1, goes unchecked for lack of DNA. The CDR3 is 15 residues long. Germline V gene sequence: CDR1 SGHRS, CDR2 YFSETQ. The CDR3 region is CASSLDLPGDTEAFF.

The chain employs TRBV24-1 and TRBJ2-7; the D call from TCRdb, TRBD1, cannot be confirmed without DNA. CDR1 is KGHDR, CDR2 SFDVKD, per germline. CDR3 size: 14 residues. The CDR3 is CATSTGQSSYEQYF.

The chain joins TRBV11-3 to TRBJ2-3; checking the TCRdb D call of TRBD1 is not possible without DNA. CDR1 SGHNT and CDR2 YENEEA come from the germline V gene. The length of the CDR3 is 15 residues. CDR3 amino acids: CASSPPDSSTDTQYF.

V is TRBV5-1 and J is TRBJ1-6. CDR1 is SGHRS, CDR2 YFSETQ, per germline. The CDR3 is made up of 16 amino acids. This chain's CDR3 is CASSSGPGPVEAALHF.